The 20 T cell receptor beta chains presented below share a single source sample, sequenced in a study of Graves' ophthalmopathy and Graves' hyperthyroidism. Amplification from RNA transcripts yielded the TCR beta CDR3 regions. Following a first-round RT-PCR that used HTBI primers, a second-round multiplex PCR was carried out. One entry per CDR3 protein results from TCRdb running MiXCR on the multiplex PCR reads. The table shows about 740,000 distinct CDR3 sequences, with roughly 40% occurring only once. The source material was peripheral blood. These receptors were obtained from an adult man with Graves' ophthalmopathy.

In its sample, this clonotype was seen many times. V gene TRBV29-1 combines with J gene TRBJ2-7; the match to TRBD1 covers 7 bases. V trimming: 6 bases; J trimming: 3 bases; junction bases outside the gene matches: 14. The germline V gene encodes CDR1 SQVTM and CDR2 ANQGSEA. The CDR3 sequence is 15 residues long. The CDR3 protein is CSVGTVLSTNYEQYF. The CDR3 DNA sequence: TGCAGCGTCGGGACAGTTCTAAGCACCAACTACGAGCAGTACTTC.

This clonotype was picked up many times. The chain recombines TRBV7-2 with TRBJ1-5; 9 bases align to TRBD1. Unmatched junction bases numbered 21, after V lost 5 bases and J lost 1 base. This CDR3 has 21 residues. Germline values: CDR1 SGHTA, CDR2 FQGNSA. The CDR3: CASSQDHSVRGQGLSNQPQHF. The CDR3 DNA follows: TGTGCCAGCAGCCAAGATCATTCCGTACGGGGACAGGGATTAAGCAATCAGCCCCAGCATTTT.

This clonotype was detected only a few times. The chain uses TRBV5-1 and TRBJ1-2; no definite D call. The V end lost 0 bases, the J end lost 4 bases, and 10 bases lay between the germline ends. The germline gives CDR1 SGHRS, CDR2 YFSETQ. The CDR3 is 14 amino acids. CDR3 sequence (DNA): TGCGCCAGCAGCTTGGAAGAGAGGAGCTATGGCTACACCTTC. Its protein is CASSLEERSYGYTF.

This clonotype was detected many times. V gene TRBV5-5 combines with J gene TRBJ1-5, with D maybe TRBD1 (6 bases). Trimming took 1 base from V and 7 from J, leaving 15 bases between them. Looked up from germline, CDR1 is SGHKS and CDR2 is YYEKEE (reference sequence). The CDR3 length is 15 residues. The CDR3 loop reads CASSLQVGQGQPQHF. The CDR3 DNA is TGTGCCAGCAGCTTGCAAGTGGGACAAGGGCAGCCCCAGCATTTT. The full variable domain, completed using reference TRBV5-5 and TRBJ1-5, is DAGVTQSPTHLIKTRGQQVTLRCSPISGHKSVSWYQQVLGQGPQFIFQYYEKEERGRGNFPDRFSARQFPNYSSELNVNALLLGDSALYLCASSLQVGQGQPQHFGDGTRLSIL.

Turning to this clonotype: A much larger clone lies one base from this, so it may be a read error. The chain combines TRBV7-2 with TRBJ1-1; D is unresolved. Trimming stripped 7 bases from V and 2 bases from J, with 14 bases between. Germline V gene lookup returns CDR1 SGHTA and CDR2 FQGNSA. The CDR3 is 14 residues long. CDR3 region: CASTTTGPNTEAFF. The CDR3 coding sequence is TGTGCCAGCACCACAACCGGGCCCAACACTGAAGCTTTCTTT.

This clonotype was counted at least ten times. The chain joins TRBV20-1 to TRBJ2-5; tentative D call: TRBD1 (5 bases). V lost 6 bases to trimming and J lost 5 bases, with 13 bases between them. The CDR3 runs 12 residues. Per the germline V gene, CDR1 is DFQATT and CDR2 is SNEGSKA (reference sequence). In nucleotides, the CDR3 is TGCAGTGCGACCAGGGTTAGTGAGACCCAGTACTTC. Its protein is CSATRVSETQYF.

In its sample, this clonotype was seen a few times. This sequence joins TRBV12-3 or TRBV12-4 and TRBJ1-2; 10 nucleotides agree with TRBD1. This CDR3 has 14 residues. The V gene end was trimmed by 8 bases and the J gene end by 13 bases; junction bases not matched to a gene: 16. Here the CDR3 DNA reads TGTGCCAGCGGACGGAACCGGGACAGGGGAATCTGCACCTTC. As protein: CASGRNRDRGICTF.

Comments on this clonotype: A single base separates this from a much larger clone, so it may be a read error. This sequence joins TRBV5-1 and TRBJ1-5; 8 bases agree with TRBD1. There are 15 residues in the CDR3. Germline V gives CDR1 SGHRS, CDR2 YFSETQ. Trimming cost V 4 bases and J 2 bases; bases outside gene matches: 5. The CDR3 here is CASSKTGAGNQPQHF. The CDR3 DNA reads TGCGCCAGCAGCAAGACAGGGGCGGGCAATCAGCCCCAGCATTTT.

This sequence joins TRBV25-1 and TRBJ1-2; 9 bases are a match to TRBD1. CDR1 and CDR2 (germline): MGHDK, SYGVNS. The CDR3 runs to 14 residues. Trimming removed 5 bases from V and 5 bases from J; junction bases left unmatched: 6. CDR3 bases: TGTGCCAGCAGTTGGGGGACAGGGTCTTATGGCTACACCTTC. Translating gives CASSWGTGSYGYTF.

This clonotype was counted a few times. At one end the junction does not follow the germline gene, possibly because of a read error. The chain is built from TRBV7-6 and TRBJ2-7, with D possibly being TRBD1 (5 bases). Germline V gene lookup returns CDR1 SGHVS and CDR2 FNYEAQ. The CDR3 contains 14 residues. CDR3 protein: CASSVDGGADEQYF. Here the CDR3 DNA reads TGTGCTAGCAGCGTTGATGGTGGGGCCGACGAGCAGTACTTC.

This clonotype was detected a few times. This chain connects TRBV5-1 to TRBJ2-2; 10 positions agree with TRBD2. This CDR3 has 15 amino acids. The germline V gene encodes CDR1 SGHRS and CDR2 YFSETQ. V dropped 1 base and J dropped 7; count of bases not matched to a gene: 4. Here the CDR3 DNA reads TGCGCCAGCAGCTTGAGGGCTAGCGGGAGCGGGGAGCTGTTTTTT. This gives the protein CASSLRASGSGELFF. Filled out from reference TRBV5-1 and TRBJ2-2, the complete variable domain reads KAGVTQTPRYLIKTRGQQVTLSCSPISGHRSVSWYQQTPGQGLQFLFEYFSETQRNKGNFPGRFSGRQFSNSRSEMNVSTLELGDSALYLCASSLRASGSGELFFGEGSRLTVL.

This clonotype occurred many times. The V and J genes are TRBV15 and TRBJ1-4; no definite D call. V shed 3 bases and J shed 7 bases, with 9 bases lying between them. Per germline, CDR1 LNHNV and CDR2 YYDKDF (reference sequence). The CDR3 has 13 amino acids. CDR3 amino acids: CATSRDGREKLFF. For the CDR3, the DNA is TGTGCCACCAGCAGGGACGGGCGTGAAAAACTGTTTTTT.

This clonotype was seen at least ten times. DNA for the CDR3: TGTGCCATCAGGGGGGACACGGCGGGTGATCAGCCCCAGCATTTT. Its translation: CAIRGDTAGDQPQHF. The rearrangement joins TRBV10-3 to TRBJ1-5; D is perhaps TRBD1 (6 bases). The CDR3 is 15 amino acids. Trimming left V 6 bases short and J 5 bases short, with 17 bases between. The V gene's germline CDR1 is ENHRY and CDR2 SYGVKD.

The sample holds a few counts of this clonotype. The gene calls are TRBV5-5 and TRBJ1-6, with D uncertain. The germline CDR1 and CDR2 sequences are SGHKS and YYEKEE (reference sequence). This CDR3 spans 18 amino acids. V dropped 0 bases and J dropped 8 bases, with 21 bases sitting between them. The CDR3 DNA reads TGTGCCAGCAGCTTGGACATGGCAGCGACTTTATGGGATTCACCCCTCCACTTT. Translated: CASSLDMAATLWDSPLHF.

The table lists this clonotype with many counts. The chain recombines TRBV25-1 with TRBJ2-2, with D possibly TRBD1 on 6 matching bases. The CDR3 totals 15 residues. V was shortened by 9 bases and J by 2 bases, with 16 bases between the two germline ends. Germline CDR1 reads MGHDK; CDR2 reads SYGVNS. In nucleotides, the CDR3 is TGTGCCAGAAATGGCGTGACAGGAAACACCGGGGAGCTGTTTTTT. Its translation: CARNGVTGNTGELFF.

The chain employs TRBV9 and TRBJ1-3; weak D call: TRBD1 (6 bases). Judging by the DNA end, TRBJ2-3 fits better; the J call may be wrong. From germline, CDR1 is SGDLS and CDR2 YYNGEE. This CDR3 comprises 15 residues. The CDR3 coding sequence is TGTGCCAGCAGCGTAGGGAGGACAGCCACAGATACGCAGTATTTT. Encoded protein: CASSVGRTATDTQYF.

Points on this clonotype: This clone may be a read error of a much larger clone one base away. The genes are TRBV10-3 and TRBJ2-7, with D possibly TRBD1 on 6 matching bases. The CDR3 extends over 14 amino acids. The germline CDR1 and CDR2 sequences are ENHRY and SYGVKD. The CDR3 region is CAISESNRVWEQCF. The CDR3 DNA reads TGTGCCATCAGTGAGTCAAACAGGGTCTGGGAGCAGTGCTTC.

This sequence joins TRBV25-1 and TRBJ2-2; 10 bases are a match to TRBD2. This CDR3 has 16 residues. CDR1 MGHDK and CDR2 SYGVNS come from the germline V gene. V was clipped by 6 bases and J by 1 base; unmatched bases: 5. CDR3 sequence (DNA): TGTGCCAGCAGCTTAACTAGCGGGATGAACACCGGGGAGCTGTTTTTT. It yields the protein CASSLTSGMNTGELFF.

About this clonotype: The junction and the germline gene differ at one end; a read error may be behind it. The chain links TRBV7-9 to TRBJ2-7; TRBD1 aligns across 7 bases. The V gene's germline CDR1 is SEHNR and CDR2 FQNEAQ (reference sequence). The CDR3 has 15 residues. This CDR3 is CASSQDLDRVHEQYF. The CDR3, as DNA: TGCGCCAGCAGCCAAGACCTAGACAGGGTACACGAGCAGTACTTC.

V usage is TRBV20-1 and J usage is TRBJ1-2; D unresolved. Germline CDR1 reads DFQATT; CDR2 reads SNEGSKA (reference sequence). The CDR3 has 12 amino acids. Trimming took 3 bases from V and 12 from J, leaving 17 bases between them. CDR3 protein: CSARAPFSGNTF. CDR3 DNA sequence: TGCAGTGCTAGGGCGCCCTTCTCTGGAAACACCTTC.